A single sample is the source of the 25 T cell receptor beta chains below, sequenced in a study of identical twins. Each CDR3 protein is one row after TCRdb ran MiXCR on the 5' RACE reads. The sample has around 290,000 distinct CDR3 sequences; less than 9.5% are singletons. The sample also formed part of further work on yellow fever vaccine responses in identical twins.

The sample consisted of CD8+ T cells sorted from blood. These receptors all stem from a young woman in good health.

This clonotype was seen repeatedly, ten times or more. The chain is built from TRBV5-1 and TRBJ2-2; possible D gene TRBD2, 5 bases. This CDR3 has 16 amino acids. V lost 1 base and J 1 base, leaving 11 bases between the germline ends. CDR1 and CDR2 (germline): SGHRS, YFSETQ. CDR3 sequence (DNA): TGCGCCAGCAGCTTGTGGTACGGGAAGAACACCGGGGAGCTGTTTTTT. Amino acid sequence: CASSLWYGKNTGELFF.

In its sample, this clonotype was seen a few times. This chain joins TRBV11-1 and TRBJ2-1; the D gene is possibly TRBD1 (5 bases). The germline gives CDR1 SGHAT, CDR2 FQDESV (reference sequence). Trimming cost V 3 bases and J 3 bases, with 12 bases left between them. The CDR3 consists of 15 residues. Here the CDR3 reads CASSLGQALYNEQFF. CDR3 nucleotides: TGTGCCAGCAGCTTGGGGCAGGCCCTCTACAATGAGCAGTTCTTC. The complete variable domain, with remaining parts taken from reference TRBV11-1 and TRBJ2-1, reads EAEVAQSPRYKITEKSQAVAFWCDPISGHATLYWYRQILGQGPELLVQFQDESVVDDSQLPKDRFSAERLKGVDSTLKIQPAELGDSAMYLCASSLGQALYNEQFFGPGTRLTVL.

This clonotype was seen repeatedly, ten times or more. The chain uses TRBV7-9 and TRBJ2-1, with D possibly matching TRBD2 (6 bases). CDR1 and CDR2 from the germline V gene are SEHNR and FQNEAQ (reference sequence). The CDR3 runs 14 residues. Trimming removed 5 bases from V and 4 bases from J, with 12 bases in between. CDR3: CASSPRTNYNEQFF. CDR3 in DNA: TGTGCCAGCAGCCCCCGGACTAATTACAATGAGCAGTTCTTC.

The table lists this clonotype with many counts. The J gene is TRBJ1-5, the V gene TRBV6-8, with 7 bases matching TRBD1. The CDR3 is made up of 12 amino acids. Trimming took 6 bases from V and 7 from J; bases not matched to a gene: 3. Germline CDR1 is MNHGY and CDR2 is SAAAGT. The CDR3 region is CASRDREQPQHF. CDR3 nucleotides: TGTGCCAGCAGAGACAGGGAGCAGCCCCAGCATTTT.

This clonotype was found a few times. The rearrangement joins TRBV25-1 to TRBJ2-7; 11 bases fit TRBD2. This CDR3 contains 17 residues. Unmatched junction bases numbered 15, after V lost 2 bases and J lost 9 bases. The germline V gene encodes CDR1 MGHDK and CDR2 SYGVNS. As DNA, the CDR3 is TGTGCCAGCAGTGAAGGGACTAGCGGAGACCCTACGGTTCCGCAGTACTTC. As protein: CASSEGTSGDPTVPQYF.

This clonotype was counted many times. The rearrangement uses TRBV4-3 and TRBJ2-1; 9 nucleotides line up with TRBD2. This CDR3 region has 16 residues. The germline CDR1 and CDR2 sequences are LGHNA and YSLEER. The J segment lost 8 bases and the V segment lost 0 bases, leaving 8 bases of the junction unmatched. CDR3 nucleotides: TGCGCCAGCAGCCAAGAACGGCTAGCGGGATCCGATGAGCAGTTCTTC. This gives the protein CASSQERLAGSDEQFF.

The gene calls are TRBV15 and TRBJ1-5, with unresolved D. The CDR3 length is 16 residues. Trimming left V 5 bases short and J 3 bases short, with 17 bases between. Germline lookup yields CDR1 LNHNV and CDR2 YYDKDF (reference sequence). The CDR3 sequence: CATSPWRTGFNQPQHF. As DNA, the CDR3 is TGTGCCACCAGCCCCTGGCGCACGGGATTCAATCAGCCCCAGCATTTT.

This clonotype was picked up a small number of times. The chain carries TRBV4-3 and TRBJ2-3, with TRBD2 matching over 16 bases. The length of the CDR3 is 18 residues. V shed 0 bases, J shed 6 bases, and the junction held 6 bases outside the gene matches. The germline CDR1 and CDR2 sequences are LGHNA and YSLEER. The DNA for the CDR3 is TGCGCCAGCAGCCAAGATCAGGGACTAGCGGGAGGGGCGGATACGCAGTATTTT. This translates into CASSQDQGLAGGADTQYF.

In its sample, this clonotype was seen many times. The genes are TRBV29-1 and TRBJ2-1; D may be TRBD1 (5 bases). CDR1 is SQVTM, CDR2 ANQGSEA, per germline. V was clipped by 6 bases and J by 10 bases, with 13 bases between them. There are 11 residues in the CDR3. CDR3 loop: CSVQSQGEQFF. The CDR3 coding sequence is TGCAGCGTACAGTCTCAGGGAGAGCAGTTCTTC.

This clonotype was seen more than once but under ten times. This chain links TRBV20-1 with TRBJ2-7; maybe TRBD1 (6 bases). The V end lost 5 bases, the J end lost 1 base, and 12 bases lay between the germline ends. This CDR3 is 13 amino acids long. Germline V gene sequence: CDR1 DFQATT, CDR2 SNEGSKA (reference sequence). The CDR3 here is CSAGTKFSYEQYF. The CDR3 DNA follows: TGCAGTGCTGGGACAAAGTTTTCCTACGAGCAGTACTTC.

The chain carries TRBV15 and TRBJ1-2, with D possibly being TRBD1 (5 bases). Trimming took 9 bases from V and 0 from J, leaving 14 bases between them. Germline lookup yields CDR1 LNHNV and CDR2 YYDKDF (reference sequence). The CDR3 is 14 amino acids. CDR3 DNA: TGTGCCACTGTGGACACCAAAGCTAACTATGGCTACACCTTC. Translated: CATVDTKANYGYTF.

In its sample, this clonotype was seen many times. The genes are TRBV7-8 and TRBJ2-2, with TRBD2 matching over 8 bases. The junction had 13 bases not matched to a gene; V was cut back by 6 bases and J by 7 bases. This CDR3 has 16 residues. CDR1 is SGHVS and CDR2 is FQNEAQ in the germline V gene. The CDR3, as DNA: TGTGCCAGCAGACTAGCCCGGGAGGGCCAATACGGGGAGCTGTTTTTT. This gives the protein CASRLAREGQYGELFF. The entire variable domain, with the rest obtained from reference TRBV7-8 and TRBJ2-2, is as follows: GAGVSQSPRYKVAKRGQDVALRCDPISGHVSLFWYQQALGQGPEFLTYFQNEAQLDKSGLPSDRFFAERPEGSVSTLKIQRTQQEDSAVYLCASRLAREGQYGELFFGEGSRLTVL.

The chain couples TRBV5-6 to TRBJ2-3, with a possible D match to TRBD2 (6 bases). The V end was cut by 0 bases, the J end by 6 bases, with 14 bases between. This CDR3 comprises 15 residues. CDR1 and CDR2 from the germline V gene are SGHDT and YYEEEE. DNA of the CDR3: TGTGCCAGCAGCTTGGACACTAGCCGGGGGGATACGCAGTATTTT. It is translated as CASSLDTSRGDTQYF. Supplemented by reference TRBV5-6 and TRBJ2-3, the full variable domain reads DAGVTQSPTHLIKTRGQQVTLRCSPKSGHDTVSWYQQALGQGPQFIFQYYEEEERQRGNFPDRFSGHQFPNYSSELNVNALLLGDSALYLCASSLDTSRGDTQYFGPGTRLTVL.

This clonotype was seen many times. The rearrangement uses TRBV20-1 and TRBJ2-3; D may be TRBD1 or TRBD2 (6 bases each). CDR3 size: 14 residues. Trimming cost V 2 bases and J 4 bases, with 13 bases left between them. Germline assignment: CDR1 DFQATT and CDR2 SNEGSKA (reference sequence). CDR3 bases: TGCAGTGCTAGAACAGGGTGGGAGGCAGATACGCAGTATTTT. Residues: CSARTGWEADTQYF.

This clonotype occurred many times. J is TRBJ1-5 and V is TRBV7-9, with D uncertain. In germline, CDR1 is SEHNR, CDR2 FQNEAQ (reference sequence). CDR3 length: 13 residues. The V and J ends lost 2 bases and 10 bases respectively, with 12 bases between them. Here the CDR3 DNA reads TGTGCCAGCAGCTTATCACCCTCGCAACCCCAGCATTTT. Protein product: CASSLSPSQPQHF.

At least ten counts were recorded for this clonotype. V usage is TRBV4-1 and J usage is TRBJ2-1; D gene unclear. CDR1 is MGHRA, CDR2 YSYEKL, per germline. V was pared by 0 bases and J by 5 bases, with 5 bases between. CDR3 size: 13 residues. The DNA for the CDR3 is TGCGCCAGCAGCCAAGATTTCCACAATGAGCAGTTCTTC. Its protein is CASSQDFHNEQFF.

This clonotype has at least ten counts. V and J are TRBV3-1 and TRBJ2-1; 7 positions agree with TRBD2. There are 16 residues in the CDR3. J was trimmed by 3 bases and V by 1 base; bases with no gene match: 6. CDR1 and CDR2 (germline): LGHDT, YNNKEL (reference sequence). CDR3 bases: TGTGCCAGCAGCCAAGGGGAGGGGCCCTACTACAATGAGCAGTTCTTC. It specifies CASSQGEGPYYNEQFF.

This clonotype was picked up many times. CDR3 DNA: TGCAGTGCTAGAGATCCAGGGGAAACTTATAATTCACCCCTCCACTTT. It yields the protein CSARDPGETYNSPLHF. The chain combines TRBV20-1 with TRBJ1-6; the D gene is possibly TRBD1 (6 bases). The CDR3 spans 16 residues. Germline CDR1 is DFQATT and CDR2 is SNEGSKA (reference sequence). The ends were cut back, 0 bases at V and 4 bases at J, with 13 bases in the middle.

The sample holds one count of this clonotype. The chain employs TRBV6-2 or TRBV6-3 and TRBJ2-7, with 8 bases that match TRBD2. Germline lookup yields CDR1 MNHEY and CDR2 SVGEGT. The junction had 4 bases not matched to a gene; V was cut back by 2 bases and J by 4 bases. The CDR3 is 14 amino acids. CDR3 nucleotides: TGTGCCAGCAGTTACGGACTAGCTTCGTACGAGCAGTACTTC. This encodes CASSYGLASYEQYF.

J is TRBJ2-1 and V is TRBV7-3, with a possible D match to TRBD2 (6 bases). The ends were cut back, 4 bases at V and 4 bases at J, with 14 bases in the middle. The CDR3 spans 15 residues. Looked up from germline, CDR1 is SGHTA and CDR2 is FQGTGA. CDR3 sequence: CASSSSGGGYNEQFF. Here the CDR3 DNA reads TGTGCCAGCAGCTCCTCGGGTGGGGGGTACAATGAGCAGTTCTTC.

This chain uses TRBV12-3 or TRBV12-4 with TRBJ2-1; perhaps TRBD1 as D (5 bases). This CDR3 has 15 residues. V lost 7 bases to trimming and J lost 2 bases, with 15 bases between them. The CDR3 region has the DNA TGTGCCAGCAAAGGTCGGGCGACAGCCTACAATGAGCAGTTCTTC. Translation gives CASKGRATAYNEQFF.

This clonotype was picked up many times. A read error may produce the germline difference seen at one junction end. The gene calls are TRBV4-3 and TRBJ2-7, with D perhaps TRBD1 or TRBD2 (6 bases each). CDR1 LGHNA and CDR2 YSLEER come from the germline V gene. This CDR3 comprises 14 residues. The chain's CDR3 is CASSQDRGLYEQYF. In DNA, the CDR3 is TGTGCCAGCAGCCAAGACCGGGGGCTCTACGAGCAGTACTTC.

This clonotype has a count of ten or more. The rearrangement links TRBV12-3 or TRBV12-4 to TRBJ2-7; 8 nucleotides align to TRBD2. The CDR3 runs to 14 residues. V shed 3 bases and J 2 bases; nucleotides not matched to a gene: 3. In nucleotides, the CDR3 is TGTGCCAGCAGTTTCGGGGGGGGGCCCTACGAGCAGTACTTC. It specifies CASSFGGGPYEQYF.

This clonotype was recorded a few times. J is TRBJ2-7 and V is TRBV29-1; the match to TRBD1 covers 7 bases. The CDR3 loop spans 13 amino acids. With V trimmed by 6 bases and J by 0 bases, 5 bases remained unmatched. Germline-derived CDR1 and CDR2 are SQVTM and ANQGSEA. The CDR3 protein is CSVVRDSSYEQYF. The DNA for the CDR3 is TGCAGCGTCGTTCGGGACAGCTCCTACGAGCAGTACTTC.

This clonotype was seen only a few times. The CDR3 spells CASSPGTTGYYSYEQYF. The CDR3 DNA reads TGTGCCAGCTCACCAGGTACGACAGGTTACTACTCCTACGAGCAGTACTTC. The chain joins TRBV18 to TRBJ2-7, with D maybe TRBD1 (6 bases). The CDR3 extends over 17 amino acids. Germline assignment: CDR1 KGHSH and CDR2 LQKENI. Trimming took 2 bases from V and 0 from J, leaving 17 bases between them.